This T cell receptor beta chain was captured by sequencing in a study of shared clonotypes between healthy human individuals. Whole-study results and caveats: Clonotype sharing across four donors was observed for around 5% of naive CD4 clonotypes. Among donors, the sharing of clonotypes was expected to be influenced by sequencing depth.

Produced via immunoSEQ multiplex PCR; TCRdb's table is partial and in-frame only. The sample includes around 83,000 clones, about 61% of them seen just once. Concerning this clone itself: Its antigen is not known.

The CDR3 has 13 residues. Germline assignment: CDR1 MRHNA and CDR2 SNTAGT. V gave up 3 bases and J gave up 3 bases, with 6 bases separating them. Specimen: memory CD8+ T cells sorted from blood. Subset indicated: CD45RO+ cells pooled with CCR7-negative TemRA cells. The chain is built from TRBV6-4 and TRBJ2-1; D gene uncertain. The receptor was derived from a man aged 30-40 years in good health. CDR3 sequence: CASSDGVYNEQFF. In DNA, the CDR3 is TGTGCCAGCAGTGATGGGGTCTACAATGAGCAGTTCTTC.